This is a list of T cell receptor beta chains from one sample in a study of Ad26.COV2.S vaccination and SARS-CoV-2 variants. The assay was immunoSEQ multiplex PCR, and TCRdb's table has in-frame clones only and misses some. Here the sample spans about 480,000 clones, around 90% being singletons. Sequenced material: peripheral blood, taken in a trial of Ad26.COV2.S vaccine versus placebo. The source of these receptors is a person aged 18-60 years who received the Ad26.COV2.S COVID-19 vaccine or a placebo. CDR3s include the opening cysteine and the closing phenylalanine or tryptophan. D genes are given only for firm matches. Clone size appears in some rows only: once, few, many, or a class for an expanded clone.

J: TRBJ2-7; V: TRBV6-2/TRBV6-3; size: -; D: -; DNA: TGTGCCAGCAGTTACATGTTTGAGGTCGAGCAGTACTTC; CDR3: CASSYMFEVEQYF
J: TRBJ1-3; V: TRBV4-1; size: -; D: -; DNA: TGCGCCAGCAGCCAAGATCAAACAGGGCCTGGAAACACCATATATTTT; CDR3: CASSQDQTGPGNTIYF
J: TRBJ2-3; V: TRBV11-2; size: -; D: TRBD1; DNA: TGTGCCAGCAGCCCGGGACAGTGGGATACGCAGTATTTT; CDR3: CASSPGQWDTQYF
J: TRBJ1-2; V: TRBV19; size: -; D: -; DNA: TGTGCCAGTAGTACGCCGACTGGGCAGGGGACTTTCAGAGGCTACACCTTC; CDR3: CASSTPTGQGTFRGYTF
J: TRBJ2-1; V: TRBV24-1; size: -; D: -; DNA: TGTGCCACCAGTGATTGGAGCAATGAGCAGTTCTTC; CDR3: CATSDWSNEQFF
J: TRBJ2-7; V: TRBV27; size: -; D: -; DNA: TGTGCCAGCAGTTTATTCTTGGGGGGTGTCGGCGACGAGCAGTACTTC; CDR3: CASSLFLGGVGDEQYF
J: TRBJ2-5; V: TRBV23-1; size: -; D: -; DNA: TGCGCCAGCAGCCCGGGGTACTCGGCGACCCAGTACTTC; CDR3: CASSPGYSATQYF
J: TRBJ2-3; V: TRBV10-3; size: -; D: TRBD2; DNA: TGTGCCACCTCCCTGGGGGGGGGCACAGATACGCAGTATTTT; CDR3: CATSLGGGTDTQYF
J: TRBJ1-5; V: TRBV27; size: -; D: -; DNA: TGTGCCAGCAGACAAAGTGGGGGGCGCAATCAGCCCCAGCATTTT; CDR3: CASRQSGGRNQPQHF
J: TRBJ1-1; V: TRBV7-8; size: -; D: TRBD1; DNA: TGTGCCAGCAGCTCAATAACCGGGACAGGCTATTCGAACACTGAAGCTTTCTTT; CDR3: CASSSITGTGYSNTEAFF
J: TRBJ1-1; V: TRBV5-4; size: -; D: -; DNA: TGTGCCAGCAGTCAGGGACAGAACACTGAAGCTTTCTTT; CDR3: CASSQGQNTEAFF
J: TRBJ1-1; V: TRBV6-5; size: -; D: -; DNA: TGTGCCAGCAGTCCGGACGGGACTGAAGCTTTCTTT; CDR3: CASSPDGTEAFF
J: TRBJ2-1; V: TRBV19; size: -; D: TRBD2; DNA: TGTGCCAGTAGTATAGGAGGCGGGAGGGCTATTGAGCAGTTCTTC; CDR3: CASSIGGGRAIEQFF
J: TRBJ1-3; V: TRBV11-2; size: -; D: TRBD1; DNA: TGTGCCAGCAGCAAAACAGGGGAGCCTGGAAACACCATATATTTT; CDR3: CASSKTGEPGNTIYF
J: TRBJ2-2; V: TRBV7-2; size: -; D: TRBD2; DNA: TGTGCCAGCAGTCAACTAGCGGGAGTATCGGCCGGGGAGCTGTTTTTT; CDR3: CASSQLAGVSAGELFF
J: TRBJ2-3; V: TRBV7-2; size: once; D: -; DNA: TGTGCCAGCAGCACCCTCAGCACAGATACGCAGTATTTT; CDR3: CASSTLSTDTQYF
J: TRBJ2-2; V: TRBV28; size: -; D: -; DNA: TGTGCCAGCCAGGGGGGGGCGTCAAACACCGGGGAGCTGTTTTTT; CDR3: CASQGGASNTGELFF
J: TRBJ2-2; V: TRBV29-1; size: -; D: -; DNA: TGCAGCGTTGTGATCCCGAACACCGGGGAGCTGTTTTTT; CDR3: CSVVIPNTGELFF
J: TRBJ2-7; V: TRBV7-8; size: -; D: -; DNA: TGTGCCAGCAGCCGGGCAGGGATCTACGAGCAGTACTTC; CDR3: CASSRAGIYEQYF
J: TRBJ2-2; V: TRBV24-1; size: -; D: TRBD1; DNA: TGTGCCGCCGGACAGGGGTTGAACACCGGGGAGCTGTTTTTT; CDR3: CAAGQGLNTGELFF
J: TRBJ1-1; V: TRBV19; size: -; D: -; DNA: TGTGCCAGTAGTATTCTCAACACTGAAGCTTTCTTT; CDR3: CASSILNTEAFF
J: TRBJ2-6; V: TRBV19; size: few; D: -; DNA: TGTGCCAGTAGTATACCAAACGGGGCAGGGGATCGCTCTGGGGCCAACGTCCTGACTTTC; CDR3: CASSIPNGAGDRSGANVLTF
J: TRBJ1-2; V: TRBV9; size: -; D: -; DNA: TGTGCCAGCAGCGTACTTGGGGGCGCTGGCGGCTACACCTTC; CDR3: CASSVLGGAGGYTF
J: TRBJ1-1; V: TRBV19; size: -; D: -; DNA: TGTGCCAGTAGTGATGGGGGGGGAGAAGCTTTCTTT; CDR3: CASSDGGGEAFF
J: TRBJ1-5; V: TRBV19; size: -; D: -; DNA: TGTGCCAGTACGCCCGGGGGGCTAACTAATCAGCCCCAGCATTTT; CDR3: CASTPGGLTNQPQHF
J: TRBJ1-5; V: TRBV28; size: -; D: -; DNA: TGTGCCAGCACCTCCGGCTCAGGCTTGAGCAATCAGCCCCAGCATTTT; CDR3: CASTSGSGLSNQPQHF
J: TRBJ2-7; V: TRBV20-1; size: -; D: TRBD2; DNA: TGCAGTGCTAGTGGCGACGGGGGGGAGCAGTACTTC; CDR3: CSASGDGGEQYF
J: TRBJ2-7; V: TRBV6-2/TRBV6-3; size: once; D: -; DNA: TGTGCCAGCAGTTACCCCGCGGGACTTGCCTACGAGCAGTACTTC; CDR3: CASSYPAGLAYEQYF
J: TRBJ2-7; V: TRBV3-1/TRBV3-2; size: -; D: TRBD1; DNA: TGTGCCAGCAGCCAAGAGGGCAGGGGGCTTTACGAGCAGTACTTC; CDR3: CASSQEGRGLYEQYF
J: TRBJ1-1; V: TRBV28; size: few; D: -; DNA: TGTGCCAGCAGCCAACTCTCTCCAGCTGAAGCTTTCTTT; CDR3: CASSQLSPAEAFF
J: TRBJ2-5; V: TRBV7-2; size: once; D: -; DNA: TGTGCCAGCAGCTTAGTCGGGTCGGGAGTGGGCCCTAGGTCCCAGTACTTC; CDR3: CASSLVGSGVGPRSQYF
J: TRBJ2-2; V: TRBV7-8; size: -; D: TRBD2; DNA: TGTGCCAGCAGCTTAGATAGCGGGAGCACCGGGGAGCTGTTTTTT; CDR3: CASSLDSGSTGELFF
J: TRBJ1-1; V: TRBV27; size: -; D: -; DNA: TGTGCCAGCAGAGGGTTCACTGAAGCTTTCTTT; CDR3: CASRGFTEAFF
J: TRBJ2-3; V: TRBV5-1; size: -; D: TRBD1; DNA: TGCGCCAGCAGCCCGACAGGGACAGATACGCAGTATTTT; CDR3: CASSPTGTDTQYF
J: TRBJ2-4; V: TRBV19; size: -; D: -; DNA: TGTGCCAGTAGTTCGGCAGGCTTTGACAAAAACATTCAGTACTTC; CDR3: CASSSAGFDKNIQYF
J: TRBJ1-1; V: TRBV18; size: once; D: TRBD1; DNA: TGTGCCAGCTCACCACCCCCAGGGGGCACTGAAGCTTTCTTT; CDR3: CASSPPPGGTEAFF
J: TRBJ2-3; V: TRBV9; size: once; D: TRBD2; DNA: TGTGCCAGCAGCGGCAGAGCTAGCGGCGCAGATACGCAGTATTTT; CDR3: CASSGRASGADTQYF
J: TRBJ2-1; V: TRBV10-3; size: -; D: -; DNA: TGTGCCATCAGTGCCGACAGGGAGCAGTTCTTC; CDR3: CAISADREQFF
J: TRBJ1-6; V: TRBV27; size: -; D: -; DNA: TGTGCCAGCAGTTTGGGGGACGATGATTCACCCCTCCACTTT; CDR3: CASSLGDDDSPLHF
J: TRBJ2-2; V: TRBV7-2; size: -; D: TRBD2; DNA: TGTGCCAGCAGCTTTGGCGGGAGACCCACCGGGGAGCTGTTTTTT; CDR3: CASSFGGRPTGELFF
J: TRBJ2-7; V: TRBV28; size: -; D: -; DNA: TGTGCCAGCAGGGGCCCGGACAGATCCCCCGAGCAGTACTTC; CDR3: CASRGPDRSPEQYF
J: TRBJ2-5; V: TRBV6-5; size: -; D: -; DNA: TGTGCCAGCAGTTATTTAGAGACCCAGTACTTC; CDR3: CASSYLETQYF
J: TRBJ1-5; V: TRBV3-1/TRBV3-2; size: -; D: -; DNA: TGTGCCAGCAGCCGAGCTGGAGGCGATCAGCCCCAGCATTTT; CDR3: CASSRAGGDQPQHF
J: TRBJ2-7; V: TRBV28; size: -; D: -; DNA: TGTGCCAGCAGTTTAGGAGGGTTCGCCTACGAGCAGTACTTC; CDR3: CASSLGGFAYEQYF
J: TRBJ2-1; V: TRBV3-1/TRBV3-2; size: -; D: -; DNA: TGTGCCAGCAGCCGTTGGGGCCCATACAATGAGCAGTTCTTC; CDR3: CASSRWGPYNEQFF
J: TRBJ2-1; V: TRBV2; size: -; D: TRBD1; DNA: TGTGCCAGCAGTTCCGGGACAGGGGGCCTAGGTGAGCAGTTCTTC; CDR3: CASSSGTGGLGEQFF
J: TRBJ1-6; V: TRBV21-1; size: -; D: -; DNA: TGTGCCAGCAGCAACAGGGTAGGGGATTCACCCCTCCACTTT; CDR3: CASSNRVGDSPLHF
J: TRBJ2-4; V: TRBV19; size: once; D: -; DNA: TGTGCCAGTAGTATAGTTTATCCGGATTTGGCCAAAAACATTCAGTACTTC; CDR3: CASSIVYPDLAKNIQYF
J: TRBJ2-1; V: TRBV28; size: few; D: -; DNA: TGTGCCAGCAGCCATGGGCGAGCGGGCCCCTACAATGAGCAGTTCTTC; CDR3: CASSHGRAGPYNEQFF
J: TRBJ1-2; V: TRBV28; size: -; D: -; DNA: TGTGCCAGCACCACTCGAATTCAGGTCAACCCGACTAACTATGGCTACACCTTC; CDR3: CASTTRIQVNPTNYGYTF
J: TRBJ1-2; V: TRBV18; size: -; D: -; DNA: TGTGCCAGCTCACCCTCCAGGGCACCTGGCTATGGCTACACCTTC; CDR3: CASSPSRAPGYGYTF
J: TRBJ2-2; V: TRBV2; size: -; D: TRBD2; DNA: TGTGCCAGCAGTGAACGGCGGGAGGGCACCGGGGAGCTGTTTTTT; CDR3: CASSERREGTGELFF
J: TRBJ2-1; V: TRBV24-1; size: -; D: TRBD2; DNA: TGTGCCACCAGTGACTGGGCGGGAGTGGCGGAGCAGTTCTTC; CDR3: CATSDWAGVAEQFF
J: TRBJ2-2; V: TRBV2; size: -; D: TRBD1; DNA: TGTGCCAGCAGTGAACAAAGGGGGCAGCTGTTTTTT; CDR3: CASSEQRGQLFF
J: TRBJ2-7; V: TRBV10-3; size: -; D: -; DNA: TGTGCCATCAGTGCCGACAACTCCTACGAGCAGTACTTC; CDR3: CAISADNSYEQYF